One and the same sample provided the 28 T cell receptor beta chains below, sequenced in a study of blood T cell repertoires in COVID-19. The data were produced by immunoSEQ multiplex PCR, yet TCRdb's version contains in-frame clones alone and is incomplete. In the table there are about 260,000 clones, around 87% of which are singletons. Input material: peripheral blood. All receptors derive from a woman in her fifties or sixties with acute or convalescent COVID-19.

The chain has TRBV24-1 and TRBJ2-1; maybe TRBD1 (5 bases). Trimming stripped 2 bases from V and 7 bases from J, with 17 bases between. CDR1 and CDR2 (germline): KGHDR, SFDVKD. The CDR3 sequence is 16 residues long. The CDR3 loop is CATSDWGFMKGNEQFF. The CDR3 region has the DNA TGTGCCACCAGTGATTGGGGCTTCATGAAGGGGAATGAGCAGTTCTTC.

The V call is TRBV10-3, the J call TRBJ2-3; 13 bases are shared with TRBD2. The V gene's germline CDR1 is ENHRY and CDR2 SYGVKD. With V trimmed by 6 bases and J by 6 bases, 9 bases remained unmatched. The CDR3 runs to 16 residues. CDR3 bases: TGTGCCATCAGCGGCGGACTAGCGGGAGTGATGGATACGCAGTATTTT. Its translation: CAISGGLAGVMDTQYF.

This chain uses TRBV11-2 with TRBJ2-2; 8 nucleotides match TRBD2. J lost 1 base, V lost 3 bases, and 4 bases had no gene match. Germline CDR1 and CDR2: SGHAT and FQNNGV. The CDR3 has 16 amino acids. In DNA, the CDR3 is TGTGCCAGCAGCTTCCGACTAGCGTTGAACACCGGGGAGCTGTTTTTT. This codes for CASSFRLALNTGELFF.

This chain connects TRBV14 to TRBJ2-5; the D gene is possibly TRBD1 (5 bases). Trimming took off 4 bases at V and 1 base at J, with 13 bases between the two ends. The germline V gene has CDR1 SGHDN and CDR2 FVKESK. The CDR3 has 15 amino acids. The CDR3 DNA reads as TGTGCCAGCAGCCGACGACAGAGTTTCCAAGAGACCCAGTACTTC. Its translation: CASSRRQSFQETQYF.

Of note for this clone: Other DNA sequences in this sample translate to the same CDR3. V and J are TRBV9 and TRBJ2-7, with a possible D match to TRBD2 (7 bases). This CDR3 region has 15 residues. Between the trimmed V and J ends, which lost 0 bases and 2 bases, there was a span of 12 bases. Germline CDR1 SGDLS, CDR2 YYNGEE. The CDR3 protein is CASSVDGGRTYEQYF. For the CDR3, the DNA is TGTGCCAGCAGCGTAGACGGGGGGCGGACCTACGAGCAGTACTTC.

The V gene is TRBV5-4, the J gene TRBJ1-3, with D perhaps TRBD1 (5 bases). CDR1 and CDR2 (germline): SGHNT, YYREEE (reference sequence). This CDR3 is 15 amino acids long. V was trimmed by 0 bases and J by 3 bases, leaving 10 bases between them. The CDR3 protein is CASSLGQSYGNTIYF. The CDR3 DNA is TGTGCCAGCAGCTTGGGACAGAGCTATGGAAACACCATATATTTT.

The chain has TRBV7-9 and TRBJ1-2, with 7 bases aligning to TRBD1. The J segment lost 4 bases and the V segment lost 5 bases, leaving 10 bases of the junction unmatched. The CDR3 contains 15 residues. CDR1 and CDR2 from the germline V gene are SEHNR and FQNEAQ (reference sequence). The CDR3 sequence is CASSQEGARGYGYTF. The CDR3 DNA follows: TGTGCCAGCAGCCAAGAGGGGGCGCGGGGCTATGGCTACACCTTC.

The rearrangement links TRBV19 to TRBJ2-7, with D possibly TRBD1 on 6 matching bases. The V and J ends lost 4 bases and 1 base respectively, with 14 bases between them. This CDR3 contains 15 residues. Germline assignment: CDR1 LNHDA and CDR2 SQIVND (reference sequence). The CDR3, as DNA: TGTGCCAGTAGTAGCACAGGGATTTCTTCCTACGAGCAGTACTTC. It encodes CASSSTGISSYEQYF.

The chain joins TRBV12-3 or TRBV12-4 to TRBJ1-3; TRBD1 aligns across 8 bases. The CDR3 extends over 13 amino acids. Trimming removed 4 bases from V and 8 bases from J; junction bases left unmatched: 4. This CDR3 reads CASSSYRGDTIYF. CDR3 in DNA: TGTGCCAGCAGTTCATACAGGGGGGACACCATATATTTT.

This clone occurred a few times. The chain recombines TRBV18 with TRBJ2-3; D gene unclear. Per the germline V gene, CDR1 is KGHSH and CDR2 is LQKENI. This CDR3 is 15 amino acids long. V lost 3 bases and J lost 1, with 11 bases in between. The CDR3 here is CASSPGLRRTDTQYF. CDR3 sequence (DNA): TGTGCCAGCTCACCTGGGCTCCGTCGCACAGATACGCAGTATTTT.

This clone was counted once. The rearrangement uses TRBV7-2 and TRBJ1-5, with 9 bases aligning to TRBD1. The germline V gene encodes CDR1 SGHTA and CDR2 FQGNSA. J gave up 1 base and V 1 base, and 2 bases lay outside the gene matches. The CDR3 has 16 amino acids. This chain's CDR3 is CASSLGTGVSNQPQHF. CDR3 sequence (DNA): TGTGCCAGCAGCTTAGGGACAGGGGTAAGCAATCAGCCCCAGCATTTT.

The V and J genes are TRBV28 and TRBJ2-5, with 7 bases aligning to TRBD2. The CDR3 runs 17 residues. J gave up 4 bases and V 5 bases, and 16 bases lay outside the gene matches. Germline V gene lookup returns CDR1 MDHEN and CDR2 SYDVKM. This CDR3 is CASSPNRGGGAGETQYF. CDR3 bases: TGTGCCAGCAGTCCGAACCGCGGGGGTGGAGCGGGAGAGACCCAGTACTTC.

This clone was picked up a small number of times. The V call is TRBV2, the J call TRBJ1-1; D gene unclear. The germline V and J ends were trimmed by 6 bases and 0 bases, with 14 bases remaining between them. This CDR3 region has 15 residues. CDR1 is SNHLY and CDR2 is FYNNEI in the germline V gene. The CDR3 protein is CASREPTAMNTEAFF. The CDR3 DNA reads TGTGCCAGCAGAGAGCCTACAGCCATGAACACTGAAGCTTTCTTT.

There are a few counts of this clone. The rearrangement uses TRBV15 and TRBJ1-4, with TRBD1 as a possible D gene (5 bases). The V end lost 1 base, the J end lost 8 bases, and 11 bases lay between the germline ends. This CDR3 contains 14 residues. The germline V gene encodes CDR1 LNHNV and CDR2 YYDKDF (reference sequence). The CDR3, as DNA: TGTGCCACCAGCAGAGCCGGCAGGGTCGAAAAACTGTTTTTT. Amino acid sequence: CATSRAGRVEKLFF. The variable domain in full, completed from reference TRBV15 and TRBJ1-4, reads DAMVIQNPRYQVTQFGKPVTLSCSQTLNHNVMYWYQQKSSQAPKLLFHYYDKDFNNEADTPDNFQSRRPNTSFCFLDIRSPGLGDTAMYLCATSRAGRVEKLFFGSGTQLSVL.

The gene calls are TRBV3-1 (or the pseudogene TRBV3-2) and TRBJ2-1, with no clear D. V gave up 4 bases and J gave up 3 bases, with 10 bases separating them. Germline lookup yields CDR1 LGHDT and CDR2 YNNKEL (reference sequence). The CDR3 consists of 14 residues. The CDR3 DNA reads TGTGCCAGCAGCCCGTTTTTCGGCTACAATGAGCAGTTCTTC. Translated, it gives CASSPFFGYNEQFF.

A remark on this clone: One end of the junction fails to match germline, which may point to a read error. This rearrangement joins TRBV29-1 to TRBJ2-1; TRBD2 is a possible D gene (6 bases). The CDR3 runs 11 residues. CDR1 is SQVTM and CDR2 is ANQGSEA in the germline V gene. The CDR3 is CSGEGGSEQFF. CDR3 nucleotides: TGCAGCGGTGAAGGAGGGAGCGAGCAGTTCTTC.

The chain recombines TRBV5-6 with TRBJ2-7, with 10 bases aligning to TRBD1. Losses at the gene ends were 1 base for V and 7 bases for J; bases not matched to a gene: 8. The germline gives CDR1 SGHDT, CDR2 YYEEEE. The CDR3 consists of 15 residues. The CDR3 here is CASSLIGTGVGEQYF. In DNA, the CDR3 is TGTGCCAGCAGCTTGATAGGGACAGGGGTCGGAGAGCAGTACTTC. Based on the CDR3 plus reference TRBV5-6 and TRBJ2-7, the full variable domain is DAGVTQSPTHLIKTRGQQVTLRCSPKSGHDTVSWYQQALGQGPQFIFQYYEEEERQRGNFPDRFSGHQFPNYSSELNVNALLLGDSALYLCASSLIGTGVGEQYFGPGTRLTVT.

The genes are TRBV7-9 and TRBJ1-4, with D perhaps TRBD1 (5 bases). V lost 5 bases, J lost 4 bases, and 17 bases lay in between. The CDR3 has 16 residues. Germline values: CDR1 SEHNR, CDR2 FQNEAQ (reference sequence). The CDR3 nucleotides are TGTGCCAGCAGCCCGCGGGACTCACGGGGTAATGAAAAACTGTTTTTT. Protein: CASSPRDSRGNEKLFF. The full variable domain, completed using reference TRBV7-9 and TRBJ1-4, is DTGVSQNPRHKITKRGQNVTFRCDPISEHNRLYWYRQTLGQGPEFLTYFQNEAQLEKSRLLSDRFSAERPKGSFSTLEIQRTEQGDSAMYLCASSPRDSRGNEKLFFGSGTQLSVL.

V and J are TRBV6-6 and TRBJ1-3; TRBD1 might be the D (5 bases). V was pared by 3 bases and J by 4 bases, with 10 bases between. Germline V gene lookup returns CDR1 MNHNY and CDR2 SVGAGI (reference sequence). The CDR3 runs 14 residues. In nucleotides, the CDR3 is TGTGCCAGCAGTTATCAGGGATCGGGAAACACCATATATTTT. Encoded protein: CASSYQGSGNTIYF.

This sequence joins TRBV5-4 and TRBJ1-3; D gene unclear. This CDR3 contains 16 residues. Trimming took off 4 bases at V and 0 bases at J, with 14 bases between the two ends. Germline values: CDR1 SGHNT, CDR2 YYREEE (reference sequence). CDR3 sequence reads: CASSRGKARSGNTIYF. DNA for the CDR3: TGTGCCAGCAGCCGAGGGAAGGCCCGCTCTGGAAACACCATATATTTT.

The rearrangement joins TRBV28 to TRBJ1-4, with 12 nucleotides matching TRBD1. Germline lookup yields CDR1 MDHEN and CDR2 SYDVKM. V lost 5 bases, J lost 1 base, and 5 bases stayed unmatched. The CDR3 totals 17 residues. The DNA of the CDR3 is TGTGCCAGCAGTGACGGGACAGGGGGCCGAACTAATGAAAAACTGTTTTTT. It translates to CASSDGTGGRTNEKLFF.

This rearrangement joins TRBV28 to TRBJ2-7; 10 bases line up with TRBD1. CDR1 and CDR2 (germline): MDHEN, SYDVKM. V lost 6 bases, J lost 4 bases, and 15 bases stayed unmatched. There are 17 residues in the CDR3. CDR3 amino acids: CASSRGQGGREMYEQYF. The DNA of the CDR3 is TGTGCCAGCAGCCGCGGACAGGGGGGTAGGGAGATGTACGAGCAGTACTTC. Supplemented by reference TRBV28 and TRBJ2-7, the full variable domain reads DVKVTQSSRYLVKRTGEKVFLECVQDMDHENMFWYRQDPGLGLRLIYFSYDVKMKEKGDIPEGYSVSREKKERFSLILESASTNQTSMYLCASSRGQGGREMYEQYFGPGTRLTVT.

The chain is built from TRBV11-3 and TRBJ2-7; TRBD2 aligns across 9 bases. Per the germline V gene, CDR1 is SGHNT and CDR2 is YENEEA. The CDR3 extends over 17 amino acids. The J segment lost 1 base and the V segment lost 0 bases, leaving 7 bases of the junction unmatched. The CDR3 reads CASSLDGLAGWSYEQYF. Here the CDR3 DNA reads TGTGCCAGCAGCTTAGATGGGCTAGCGGGATGGTCCTACGAGCAGTACTTC.

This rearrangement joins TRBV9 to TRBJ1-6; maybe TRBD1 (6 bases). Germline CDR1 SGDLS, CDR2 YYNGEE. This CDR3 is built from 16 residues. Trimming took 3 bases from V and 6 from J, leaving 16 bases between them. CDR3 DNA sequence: TGTGCCAGCAGCGCGCTACAGGGTACTGGTAATTCACCCCTCCACTTT. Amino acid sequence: CASSALQGTGNSPLHF.

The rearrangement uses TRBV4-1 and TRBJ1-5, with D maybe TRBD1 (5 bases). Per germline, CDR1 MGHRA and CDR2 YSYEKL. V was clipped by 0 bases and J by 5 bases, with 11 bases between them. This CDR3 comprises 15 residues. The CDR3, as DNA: TGCGCCAGCAGCCAAGATCCACAGGTTTATCAGCCCCAGCATTTT. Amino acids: CASSQDPQVYQPQHF.

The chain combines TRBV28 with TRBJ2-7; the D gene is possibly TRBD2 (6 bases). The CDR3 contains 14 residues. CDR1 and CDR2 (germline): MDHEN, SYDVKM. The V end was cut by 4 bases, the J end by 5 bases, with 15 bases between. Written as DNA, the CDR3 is TGTGCCAGCAGTTCGGGGGACTTCCCAAACGAGCAGTACTTC. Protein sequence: CASSSGDFPNEQYF.

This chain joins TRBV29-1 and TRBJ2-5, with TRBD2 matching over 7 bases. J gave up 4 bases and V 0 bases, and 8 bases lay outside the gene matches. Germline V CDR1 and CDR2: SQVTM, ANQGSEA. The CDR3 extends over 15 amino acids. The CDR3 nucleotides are TGCAGCGTTGAAGATCGGCGGGCGGGAGTAGAGACCCAGTACTTC. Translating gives CSVEDRRAGVETQYF.

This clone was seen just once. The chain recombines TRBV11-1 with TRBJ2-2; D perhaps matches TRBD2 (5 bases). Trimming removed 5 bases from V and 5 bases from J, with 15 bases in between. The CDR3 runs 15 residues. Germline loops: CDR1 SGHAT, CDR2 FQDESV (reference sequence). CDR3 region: CASSPGKGGTGELFF. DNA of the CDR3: TGTGCCAGCAGCCCGGGGAAGGGCGGGACCGGGGAGCTGTTTTTT.